This is a list of T cell receptor beta chains from one sample in a study of CD8 T cells in ankylosing spondylitis. TCRdb reprocessed the 5' RACE reads via MiXCR and lists one record per CDR3 protein. The table shows approximately 340,000 distinct CDR3 sequences, with 14% to 15% occurring only once. Specimen: blood, either unsorted or a sorted T cell fraction (not recorded which). Source of these receptors: a male donor with ankylosing spondylitis or in good health (not recorded which). CDR3s leave out the opening cysteine and the closing phenylalanine or tryptophan. D genes are given only for firm matches. Expanded clones are given a class, and other clones once, few, many or no size at all.

J: TRBJ2-4; D: .; V: TRBV7-9; size: few; CDR3: ASSLEFGAMGIQY
J: TRBJ2-2; D: TRBD2; V: TRBV20-1; size: .; CDR3: SASPLAGGAGELF
J: TRBJ1-4; D: .; V: TRBV7-6; size: .; CDR3: ASSLQGFEKLF
J: TRBJ2-6; D: .; V: TRBV19; size: .; CDR3: ASSFGGGINSGANVLT
J: TRBJ2-7; D: .; V: TRBV28; size: .; CDR3: ASSLGQAPYEQY
J: TRBJ2-5; D: .; V: TRBV10-3; size: few; CDR3: AISTGMGETQY
J: TRBJ1-2; D: .; V: TRBV3-1; size: few; CDR3: ASRAGSSPYGYT
J: TRBJ2-2; D: TRBD2; V: TRBV20-1; size: many; CDR3: SGTSGASGTGELF
J: TRBJ2-7; D: .; V: TRBV2; size: few; CDR3: ASSVGTASYEQY
J: TRBJ2-3; D: .; V: TRBV25-1; size: few; CDR3: ATSGPPGTDYTDTQY
J: TRBJ1-2; D: .; V: TRBV20-1; size: few; CDR3: SASDGHGYT
J: TRBJ2-1; D: .; V: TRBV10-3; size: .; CDR3: AISRDNEQF
J: TRBJ2-7; D: .; V: TRBV19; size: .; CDR3: ASSIDGGPSYEQY